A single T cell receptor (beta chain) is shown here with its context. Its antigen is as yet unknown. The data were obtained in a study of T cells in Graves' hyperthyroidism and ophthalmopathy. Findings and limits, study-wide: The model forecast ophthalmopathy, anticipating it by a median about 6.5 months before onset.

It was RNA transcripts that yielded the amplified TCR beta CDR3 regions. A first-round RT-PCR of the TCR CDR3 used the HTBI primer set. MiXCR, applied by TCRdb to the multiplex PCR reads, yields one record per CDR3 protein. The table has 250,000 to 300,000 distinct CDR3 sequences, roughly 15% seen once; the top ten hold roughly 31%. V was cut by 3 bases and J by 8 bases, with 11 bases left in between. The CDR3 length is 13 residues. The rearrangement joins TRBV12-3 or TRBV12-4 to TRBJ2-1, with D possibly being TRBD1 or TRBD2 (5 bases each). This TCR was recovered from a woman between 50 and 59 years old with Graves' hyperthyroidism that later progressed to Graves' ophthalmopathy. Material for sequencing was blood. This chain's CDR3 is CASSFGRDDEQFF. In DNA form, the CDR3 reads TGTGCCAGCAGTTTTGGTAGGGACGATGAGCAGTTCTTC.